One sample yielded the 20 T cell receptor beta chains listed below, sequenced in a study of blood T cell repertoires in COVID-19. Repertoires were generated with immunoSEQ multiplex PCR, while TCRdb's copy carries only in-frame clones and drops some. The sample records about 300,000 clones, more than 70% being singletons. Material for sequencing was peripheral blood. These receptors all come from a man younger than 35 who had recovered from COVID-19.

The CDR3 DNA is TGTGCCAGCAGGGCCGGGACAGGGAACACCTACGAGCAGTACTTC. Residues: CASRAGTGNTYEQYF. This chain joins TRBV6-5 and TRBJ2-7; 9 bases agree with TRBD1. There are 15 residues in the CDR3. Germline V CDR1 and CDR2: MNHEY, SVGAGI. J gave up 2 bases and V 6 bases, and 8 bases lay outside the gene matches.

V gene TRBV5-1 combines with J gene TRBJ2-7; TRBD2 matches 11 bases. This CDR3 is built from 15 residues. The trim removed 5 bases at V and 2 bases at J, leaving 6 bases unmatched. In germline, CDR1 is SGHRS, CDR2 YFSETQ. The CDR3 nucleotides are TGCGCCAGCAGGCCCACTAGCGGGGGCCCCTACGAGCAGTACTTC. This gives the protein CASRPTSGGPYEQYF.

This clone was counted a single time. This chain connects TRBV12-3 or TRBV12-4 to TRBJ2-7, with TRBD1 identical over 8 bases. This CDR3 has 12 amino acids. The V segment lost 6 bases and the J segment 5 bases; nucleotides outside the gene matches: 3. CDR3 protein: CASSPDRDEQYF. The CDR3 coding sequence is TGTGCCAGCAGCCCGGACAGGGACGAGCAGTACTTC.

J is TRBJ1-1 and V is TRBV18, with D hard to call. CDR1 is KGHSH and CDR2 is LQKENI in the germline V gene. The CDR3 sequence is 14 residues long. Trimming removed 2 bases at V and 0 bases at J, with 7 bases between. This CDR3 is CASSPTAVNTEAFF. Here the CDR3 DNA reads TGTGCCAGCTCACCAACAGCAGTGAACACTGAAGCTTTCTTT.

In its sample, this clone was seen a few times. The chain carries TRBV19 and TRBJ1-1; perhaps TRBD1 as D (6 bases). In germline, CDR1 is LNHDA, CDR2 SQIVND (reference sequence). V was shortened by 7 bases and J by 0 bases, with 12 bases between the two germline ends. The CDR3 extends over 14 amino acids. CDR3 sequence reads: CASTSTGLNTEAFF. CDR3 DNA sequence: TGTGCCAGTACTTCGACAGGTCTGAACACTGAAGCTTTCTTT.

The chain combines TRBV29-1 with TRBJ1-1; no clear D. This CDR3 contains 14 residues. Germline V gene sequence: CDR1 SQVTM, CDR2 ANQGSEA. With 2 bases removed from V and 5 bases from J, the gap between germline ends came to 15 bases. The CDR3 here is CSVERAGGLTEAFF. DNA of the CDR3: TGCAGCGTTGAAAGGGCGGGCGGCTTGACTGAAGCTTTCTTT.

This chain uses TRBV19 with TRBJ1-2; no firm D call. The germline CDR1 and CDR2 sequences are LNHDA and SQIVND (reference sequence). V gave up 1 base and J gave up 6 bases, with 3 bases separating them. The CDR3 sequence is 11 residues long. CDR3: CASSIADGYTF. CDR3 in DNA: TGTGCCAGTAGTATAGCGGATGGCTACACCTTC.

The genes are TRBV19 and TRBJ2-1; 9 bases are a match to TRBD2. Germline CDR1 is LNHDA and CDR2 is SQIVND (reference sequence). This CDR3 has 14 amino acids. J was trimmed by 9 bases and V by 3 bases; bases with no gene match: 6. Written as DNA, the CDR3 is TGTGCCAGTAGTATGGGTAGCGGGGGAGGTGAGCAGTTCTTC. This encodes CASSMGSGGGEQFF.

The chain recombines TRBV6-5 with TRBJ1-5, with a tentative D call TRBD1 (6 bases). The germline V and J ends were trimmed by 6 bases and 6 bases, with 12 bases remaining between them. Germline values: CDR1 MNHEY, CDR2 SVGAGI. The CDR3 covers 13 residues. CDR3 sequence: CASRKQGSQPQHF. The CDR3 DNA reads as TGTGCCAGCAGAAAACAGGGCAGTCAGCCCCAGCATTTT.

This chain connects TRBV7-6 to TRBJ1-2, with D possibly TRBD1 on 6 matching bases. Trimming left V 1 base short and J 3 bases short, with 9 bases between. The CDR3 is 14 amino acids. The germline V gene has CDR1 SGHVS and CDR2 FNYEAQ. The CDR3 coding sequence is TGTGCCAGCAGCTTAGGAGGGGGGGACTATGGCTACACCTTC. Its protein product is CASSLGGGDYGYTF.

The genes are TRBV7-9 and TRBJ2-7; tentative D call: TRBD1 (6 bases). V lost 2 bases and J lost 0, with 14 bases in between. CDR1 and CDR2 (germline): SEHNR, FQNEAQ (reference sequence). The length of the CDR3 is 16 residues. CDR3 in amino acids: CASSLSSSRGSYEQYF. CDR3 DNA: TGTGCCAGCAGCTTAAGTTCGAGCAGGGGCTCCTACGAGCAGTACTTC.

The chain employs TRBV12-5 and TRBJ2-3, with 7 nucleotides matching TRBD2. Germline CDR1 is LGHNT and CDR2 is FRNRAP. CDR3 length: 16 residues. V trimming: 3 bases; J trimming: 5 bases; junction bases outside the gene matches: 11. CDR3 coding DNA: TGTGCTAGTGGTTTACGCCGTGGGGGGGTGGGAGATACGCAGTATTTT. This gives the protein CASGLRRGGVGDTQYF.

The chain uses TRBV18 and TRBJ2-5; 7 bases fit TRBD2. CDR3 length: 20 residues. Germline CDR1 is KGHSH and CDR2 is LQKENI. Losses at the gene ends were 2 bases for V and 0 bases for J; bases not matched to a gene: 18. This CDR3 is CASSPSSGGQILKYQETQYF. CDR3 nucleotides: TGTGCCAGCTCACCATCCTCGGGGGGTCAGATCCTCAAGTACCAAGAGACCCAGTACTTC.

The chain carries TRBV7-8 and TRBJ2-1; 12 bases match TRBD2. The CDR3 is 16 amino acids. CDR1 is SGHVS and CDR2 is FQNEAQ in the germline V gene. Losses at the gene ends were 5 bases for V and 9 bases for J; bases not matched to a gene: 11. The CDR3 coding sequence is TGTGCCAGCAGCCCACGGACTAGCGGGACGGTTATTGAGCAGTTCTTC. Amino acid sequence: CASSPRTSGTVIEQFF.

The chain uses TRBV27 and TRBJ1-2; D not resolved. The germline V and J ends were trimmed by 2 bases and 3 bases, with 10 bases remaining between them. Germline V gene data show CDR1 as MNHEY and CDR2 as SMNVEV (reference sequence). The CDR3 runs 14 residues. CDR3 in amino acids: CASSLGRAYYGYTF. The CDR3 nucleotides are TGTGCCAGCAGTTTAGGGCGGGCCTACTATGGCTACACCTTC.

The chain employs TRBV13 and TRBJ1-2; 7 bases match TRBD1. Germline V CDR1 and CDR2: PRHDT, FYEKMQ (reference sequence). This CDR3 comprises 16 residues. V was clipped by 5 bases and J by 7 bases; unmatched bases: 16. The CDR3 DNA reads TGTGCCAGCAGCGTAGCCAGTAGAGGGGGCGGAGGTGGCTACACCTTC. It encodes CASSVASRGGGGGYTF.

This rearrangement joins TRBV10-1 to TRBJ2-7; 7 bases are a match to TRBD2. The CDR3 is made up of 18 amino acids. V dropped 4 bases and J dropped 5; count of bases not matched to a gene: 20. The germline gives CDR1 WNHNN, CDR2 SYGVQD (reference sequence). CDR3 in DNA: TGCGCCAGCAGTGTTGGACCAGGGTATGGGGAGGGTGAGGACGAGCAGTACTTC. Translated: CASSVGPGYGEGEDEQYF.

The V gene is TRBV9, the J gene TRBJ2-7; a possible D gene is TRBD1 (6 bases). This CDR3 contains 16 residues. Germline values: CDR1 SGDLS, CDR2 YYNGEE. Trimming pared 1 base from V and 4 bases from J, leaving 18 bases between. In DNA form, the CDR3 reads TGTGCCAGCAGCGTAAACGTCCGGGACACACAATACGAGCAGTACTTC. Translating gives CASSVNVRDTQYEQYF.

This clone was seen more than once but under ten times. This sequence joins TRBV12-5 and TRBJ1-6; D might be TRBD1 (6 bases). CDR1 and CDR2 (germline): LGHNT, FRNRAP. V lost 0 bases and J lost 15, with 12 bases in between. The CDR3 extends over 13 amino acids. Here the CDR3 DNA reads TGTGCTAGTGGTTTGGTTAATCAGGGGAACCTCCACTTT. It yields the protein CASGLVNQGNLHF.

This chain uses TRBV11-2 with TRBJ1-6, with TRBD1 matching over 8 bases. The CDR3 is 14 residues long. Per germline, CDR1 SGHAT and CDR2 FQNNGV. The trim removed 5 bases at V and 14 bases at J, leaving 11 bases unmatched. The chain's CDR3 is CASSIRQGPTTLHF. The CDR3, as DNA: TGTGCCAGCAGCATCCGACAGGGGCCAACGACCCTCCACTTT.